A selection of T cell receptor beta chains follows, all from one sample in a study of regulatory T cells in long-lasting Graves disease. TCRdb fed the multiplex PCR reads into MiXCR, producing one record per CDR3 protein. In the table there are over 450,000 distinct CDR3 sequences, roughly 21% of which are singletons. The sample here was peripheral blood mononuclear cells (PBMCs), taken when the disease was refractory, from a patient treated with antithyroid drugs. These receptors were obtained from a female donor with Graves disease. CDR3s include the opening cysteine and the closing phenylalanine or tryptophan. D genes are given only for firm matches. Where a row states a size, it is once, few, many or the class of an expanded clone; other rows omit it.

V	D	size	J	length	CDR3	DNA
TRBV20-1	-	few	TRBJ2-2	13	CSARDSDTGELFF	TGCAGTGCTAGGGATAGCGACACCGGGGAGCTGTTTTTT
TRBV5-1	TRBD1	few	TRBJ2-7	14	CASSHGQVNYEQYF	TGCGCCAGCAGCCACGGACAGGTGAACTACGAGCAGTACTTC
TRBV20-1	-	few	TRBJ1-6	13	CSAVSWANSPLHF	TGCAGTGCCGTTTCTTGGGCTAATTCACCCCTCCACTTT
TRBV6-1	-	-	TRBJ1-6	15	CASSDQDPLNSPLHF	TGTGCCAGCAGCGACCAGGATCCACTCAATTCACCCCTCCACTTT
TRBV6-2/TRBV6-3	TRBD1	-	TRBJ1-1	14	CASRWDRANTEAFF	TGTGCCAGCAGATGGGACAGGGCAAACACTGAAGCTTTCTTT
TRBV19	-	few	TRBJ1-2	14	CASSIVTGNYGYTF	TGTGCCAGTAGTATAGTTACAGGGAACTATGGCTACACCTTC
TRBV28	TRBD2	few	TRBJ2-1	14	CASNRGLAGRRQFF	TGTGCCAGCAATCGGGGACTAGCGGGAAGGAGGCAGTTCTTC
TRBV19	-	-	TRBJ2-6	15	CASRSQGAGANVLTF	TGTGCCAGTAGGTCGCAGGGAGCCGGGGCCAACGTCCTGACTTTC
TRBV19	-	-	TRBJ1-1	14	CASIAGANVPEAFF	TGTGCCAGTATAGCGGGAGCCAACGTTCCTGAAGCTTTCTTT
TRBV6-1	-	many	TRBJ1-2	18	CASSEAGAEEFFFAGYTF	TGTGCCAGCAGTGAAGCCGGGGCAGAGGAATTCTTTTTCGCCGGCTACACCTTC
TRBV28	TRBD1	many	TRBJ1-1	14	CASRAGGVNTEAFF	TGTGCCAGCAGAGCAGGGGGAGTGAACACTGAAGCTTTCTTT
TRBV28	TRBD1	-	TRBJ2-5	17	CASSYRWVPGTEETQYF	TGTGCCAGCAGTTATAGGTGGGTTCCGGGGACAGAAGAGACCCAGTACTTC
TRBV29-1	-	many	TRBJ1-2	13	CSVLDGTNYGYTF	TGCAGCGTACTTGACGGAACTAACTATGGCTACACCTTC
TRBV9	-	-	TRBJ1-1	15	CASTPVKGVYTEAFF	TGTGCCAGCACTCCTGTTAAAGGGGTCTACACTGAAGCTTTCTTT
TRBV14	-	many	TRBJ2-5	12	CASSTPGGTQYF	TGTGCCAGCAGTACTCCTGGGGGGACCCAGTACTTC
TRBV13	-	many	TRBJ1-1	15	CASSPGVVPNTEAFF	TGTGCCAGCAGCCCTGGGGTGGTCCCGAACACTGAAGCTTTCTTT
TRBV29-1	-	few	TRBJ1-1	13	CSVGQTVNTEAFF	TGCAGCGTTGGTCAAACGGTGAACACTGAAGCTTTCTTT
TRBV15	-	few	TRBJ2-2	12	CATSGSPGELLF	TGTGCCACCAGCGGGTCCCCCGGGGAGCTGCTTTTT
TRBV6-1	TRBD1	many	TRBJ1-5	17	CASSRAGTGDSNQPQHF	TGTGCCAGCAGTAGGGCCGGGACAGGGGATAGCAATCAGCCCCAGCATTTT
TRBV12-3/TRBV12-4	TRBD1	many	TRBJ2-5	14	CASSFAGGQETQYF	TGTGCCAGCAGTTTTGCAGGGGGCCAAGAGACCCAGTACTTC
TRBV5-4	TRBD1	many	TRBJ2-5	15	CASRLRQGSGETQYF	TGTGCCAGCAGATTGCGACAGGGATCAGGGGAGACCCAGTACTTC
TRBV15	TRBD1	many	TRBJ1-4	15	CATSRDRATNEKLFF	TGTGCCACCAGCAGGGACAGGGCGACTAATGAAAAACTGTTTTTT
TRBV7-9	-	many	TRBJ2-7	12	CASSLAGFEQYF	TGTGCCAGCAGCTTAGCAGGGTTCGAGCAGTACTTC
TRBV27	TRBD2	few	TRBJ2-6	15	CASSLAASGANVLTF	TGTGCCAGCTCCCTAGCGGCCTCTGGGGCCAACGTCCTGACTTTC
TRBV7-3	TRBD2	-	TRBJ2-2	16	CASSFSGGGAGGELFF	TGTGCCAGCAGCTTCTCAGGCGGGGGGGCTGGCGGGGAGCTGTTTTTT
TRBV28	TRBD2	many	TRBJ2-7	14	CASSQGLAGGEQYF	TGTGCCAGCAGCCAGGGACTAGCGGGAGGCGAGCAGTACTTC
TRBV11-2	TRBD1	few	TRBJ2-7	16	CASSSRLDRGLWEQYF	TGTGCCAGCAGCTCGCGACTCGACAGGGGGCTGTGGGAGCAGTACTTC
TRBV28	TRBD1	many	TRBJ2-5	15	CASSPWDSRQETQYF	TGTGCCAGCAGTCCGTGGGACAGCCGCCAAGAGACCCAGTACTTC
TRBV6-6	-	few	TRBJ2-7	11	CASSYSGSLYF	TGTGCCAGCAGTTACTCGGGGAGCTTGTACTTC
TRBV7-9	TRBD1	few	TRBJ1-5	14	CASSSGQRNQPQHF	TGTGCCAGCAGCTCGGGACAGAGGAATCAGCCCCAGCATTTT
TRBV19	-	-	TRBJ1-1	14	CASSIAGAGTEAFF	TGTGCCTCCAGTATAGCGGGGGCCGGCACTGAAGCTTTCTTT
TRBV9	-	-	TRBJ2-2	14	CASSVWTDPGELFF	TGTGCCAGCAGCGTATGGACAGATCCCGGGGAGCTGTTTTTT
TRBV7-9	-	few	TRBJ1-2	14	CASSYPGTNYGYTF	TGTGCCAGCAGCTATCCAGGAACTAACTATGGCTACACCTTC
TRBV28	-	few	TRBJ2-3	17	CASSLPSWWRSTDTQYF	TGTGCCAGCAGTTTACCCTCGTGGTGGCGGAGCACAGATACGCAGTATTTT
TRBV18	-	-	TRBJ2-2	14	CASSPPRFTGELFF	TGTGCCAGCTCACCACCCAGATTTACCGGGGAGCTGTTTTTT
TRBV6-5	TRBD2	many	TRBJ2-2	15	CASSSAGVDTGELFF	TGTGCCAGCAGTTCGGCGGGAGTGGATACCGGGGAGCTGTTTTTT
TRBV19	-	few	TRBJ2-5	13	CASRRTGRETQYF	TGTGCCAGTAGGCGAACAGGGCGGGAGACCCAGTACTTC
TRBV27	-	-	TRBJ2-5	13	CASSWGSRETQYF	TGTGCCAGCAGTTGGGGGTCCAGGGAGACCCAGTACTTC
TRBV19	TRBD1	few	TRBJ2-7	14	CASAGTGVSYEQYF	TGTGCCAGTGCGGGGACAGGAGTTTCCTACGAGCAGTACTTC
TRBV7-2	TRBD1	-	TRBJ1-5	15	CASSLGQGPNQPQHF	TGTGCCAGCAGCTTAGGACAGGGACCTAATCAGCCCCAGCATTTT
TRBV30	-	-	TRBJ2-2	14	CAWETGSVHGELFF	TGTGCCTGGGAGACAGGAAGTGTTCATGGGGAGCTGTTTTTT
TRBV25-1	-	few	TRBJ1-3	13	CASSEVFGNTIYF	TGTGCCAGCAGTGAGGTCTTTGGAAACACCATATATTTT
TRBV2	-	many	TRBJ1-2	15	CASSEYLGLNYGYTF	TGTGCCAGCAGTGAATATCTTGGCCTTAACTATGGCTACACCTTC
TRBV7-9	TRBD2	-	TRBJ2-7	17	CASSLEGLAGYIYEQYF	TGTGCCAGCAGCTTAGAGGGACTAGCGGGGTACATCTACGAGCAGTACTTC
TRBV7-3	TRBD1	-	TRBJ2-7	17	CASSLSPTGTGRDEQYF	TGTGCCAGCAGCTTAAGCCCGACCGGGACAGGGCGTGACGAGCAGTACTTC
TRBV5-1	-	many	TRBJ1-2	13	CASSVGQGYGYTF	TGTGCCAGCAGTGTTGGGCAGGGCTATGGCTACACCTTC
TRBV19	TRBD1	many	TRBJ1-2	14	CASSAPTGDGGYTF	TGTGCCAGTAGTGCGCCGACAGGGGACGGCGGCTACACCTTC
TRBV27	-	few	TRBJ1-6	15	CASSFVGSYNSPLHF	TGTGCCAGCAGTTTTGTCGGCTCCTATAATTCACCCCTCCACTTT
TRBV15	-	many	TRBJ2-6	15	CATSSPGTGANVLTF	TGTGCCACCAGCTCCCCGGGGACTGGGGCCAACGTCCTGACTTTC
TRBV15	-	many	TRBJ2-7	13	CATSSRGWDEQYF	TGTGCCACCAGCAGCCGGGGCTGGGACGAGCAGTACTTC
TRBV27	-	many	TRBJ1-2	15	CASSRDRTGFGGYTF	TGTGCCAGCAGTAGGGATCGAACAGGCTTTGGAGGCTACACCTTC
TRBV20-1	TRBD1	many	TRBJ1-4	14	CSALPGQEGEKLFF	TGCAGTGCGCTCCCGGGACAGGAGGGCGAAAAACTGTTTTTT
TRBV28	-	few	TRBJ1-6	17	CASSTIDSFQPNSPLHF	TGTGCCAGCAGCACCATTGACAGTTTCCAGCCAAATTCACCCCTCCACTTT
TRBV7-9	-	few	TRBJ2-4	16	CASSSSGVGGRNIQYF	TGTGCCAGCAGCTCCTCTGGGGTAGGAGGGAGGAACATTCAGTACTTC
TRBV13	-	few	TRBJ2-7	13	CASGSMNGYEQYF	TGTGCCTCTGGGTCGATGAATGGATACGAGCAGTACTTC